This entry concerns a single TCR beta chain. The antigen is not known. TCR beta cDNA was prepared out of around 460 ng total RNA by means of a constant-region primer. Three rounds of nested multiplex PCR with slightly modified ARM-PCR produced TCR beta libraries. TRBV1-TRBV30 forward primers paired with a C-beta reverse primer were used in the first two PCR rounds, which ran around 10 cycles each. TCRdb re-called the multiplex PCR reads through MiXCR, storing one row per CDR3 protein. This table has about 74,000 distinct CDR3 sequences, 55% to 75% appearing once. Trimming shortened V by 2 bases and J by 15 bases, and 23 bases separated the two germline ends. Germline-derived CDR1 and CDR2 are SGHAT and FQNNGV. CDR3 length: 16 residues. This sample stems from a study of tumor-infiltrating lymphocytes in primary liver carcinoma. In the study overall: Patients were both men and women, whose ages ran from 30 to 69 years. The tumors ranged from roughly 4.2 to 11 cm across and fell within stage T1-T3 N0M0. General observations from the study: Tumor top-250-clone fraction significantly exceeded that of blood (p = 0.039).

RNA and DNA were co-extracted from about 20-30 mg of unsorted bulk tissue. This clonotype originated in a man aged 35-49 years with primary liver carcinoma and hepatitis B virus infection. Sequenced: liver tumor tissue from sampling region 4. Subset denoted: tumor region T4, right-lateral pole. The chain joins TRBV11-2 to TRBJ2-6, with a weak D call TRBD2 (6 bases). This CDR3 is CASSLSRGRGANPLTF. CDR3 DNA sequence: TGTGCCAGCAGCTTATCGCGGGGAAGAGGGGCTAACCCCCTGACTTTC.